A selection of T cell receptor beta chains follows, all from one sample in a study of blood T cells in healthy people across ages. One entry per CDR3 protein, called by TCRdb with MiXCR from the 5' RACE reads. This repertoire shows hundreds of thousands of distinct CDR3 sequences, 29% found once; its top ten account for 17%. The material sequenced was blood. These receptor sequences come from an elderly woman in good health. Both conserved end residues are part of each CDR3. A D gene is named only where the DNA matches it firmly. Not every row has a clone size; where given, it reads once, few, many or a size class.

cdr3_aa cdr3_nt j_call d_call v_call clone_size cdr3_length
CASSRRAGAGETQYF TGTGCCAGCAGCCGACGGGCAGGTGCGGGTGAGACCCAGTACTTC TRBJ2-5 - TRBV14 few 15
CASNSPGVGQPQHF TGTGCCAGCAACTCCCCAGGGGTGGGGCAGCCCCAGCATTTT TRBJ1-5 - TRBV6-6 many 14
CASTWTSGPTSTDTQYF TGCGCCAGCACCTGGACTAGCGGACCGACTAGCACAGATACGCAGTATTTT TRBJ2-3 TRBD2 TRBV4-1 - 17
CASSARGYNSPLHF TGTGCCAGCAGCGCCCGGGGGTATAATTCACCCCTCCACTTT TRBJ1-6 - TRBV9 - 14
CASRKDGSSPLHF TGCGCCAGCCGAAAGGACGGCAGCTCACCCCTCCACTTT TRBJ1-6 - TRBV10-2 few 13
CASSSFGQGGGGYTF TGTGCCAGCAGCTCATTCGGACAGGGCGGGGGAGGCTACACCTTC TRBJ1-2 TRBD1 TRBV7-2 - 15
CASSFMGSSEKLFF TGTGCCAGCAGCTTTATGGGCAGCTCCGAAAAACTGTTTTTT TRBJ1-4 - TRBV11-3 - 14
CASSSSRVEGKTQFF TGTGCCAGCAGTTCCTCCCGAGTTGAGGGAAAGACCCAGTTCTTC TRBJ2-1 - TRBV14 - 15
CASSTQGGSTGELFF TGTGCCAGCAGCACACAGGGTGGGAGCACCGGGGAGCTGTTTTTT TRBJ2-2 - TRBV7-2 few 15
CSAHNPSEGGQGVGSQPQHF TGCAGTGCTCACAACCCGAGCGAGGGGGGACAGGGGGTAGGCAGTCAGCCCCAGCATTTT TRBJ1-5 TRBD1 TRBV20-1 - 20
CASSYPPRGQFF TGTGCCAGCAGTTACCCGCCTCGAGGGCAGTTCTTC TRBJ2-1 - TRBV6-2/TRBV6-3 many 12
CASSKPNTHNEQFF TGTGCCAGCAGTAAGCCCAACACCCACAATGAGCAGTTCTTC TRBJ2-1 - TRBV6-6 - 14
CASSAKGQGALGETQYF TGTGCCAGCAGCGCCAAGGGACAGGGGGCGCTTGGAGAGACCCAGTACTTC TRBJ2-5 TRBD1 TRBV7-2 many 17
CASSDGTRGVSTDTQYF TGTGCCAGCAGTGACGGTACGCGGGGGGTTAGCACAGATACGCAGTATTTT TRBJ2-3 TRBD2 TRBV2 few 17
CSARDSRTGGNYGYTF TGCAGTGCTAGAGATTCCCGGACGGGGGGTAACTATGGCTACACCTTC TRBJ1-2 - TRBV20-1 - 16
CSARDPTGLETQYF TGCAGTGCTAGAGATCCGACAGGGTTGGAGACCCAGTACTTC TRBJ2-5 TRBD1 TRBV20-1 many 14
CASSYKDASSYEQYF TGTGCCAGCAGTTACAAGGACGCGAGCTCCTACGAGCAGTACTTC TRBJ2-7 - TRBV6-6 many 15
CASSGGPGQVNTGELFF TGTGCCAGCAGTGGGGGACCGGGACAGGTGAACACCGGGGAGCTGTTTTTT TRBJ2-2 TRBD1 TRBV6-6 - 17
CAGRAGQGTSYEQYF TGTGCCGGCAGAGCGGGACAGGGGACATCCTACGAGCAGTACTTC TRBJ2-7 TRBD1 TRBV6-1 few 15
CSASRTSGSRETQYF TGCAGTGCTAGTCGGACTAGCGGGAGCCGGGAGACCCAGTACTTC TRBJ2-5 TRBD2 TRBV20-1 few 15
CASSLDLQVRYEQYF TGTGCCAGCAGCTTAGACCTACAGGTGAGGTACGAGCAGTACTTC TRBJ2-7 - TRBV7-2 - 15
CSARHFKGTGELFF TGCAGTGCTAGACATTTTAAGGGCACCGGGGAGCTGTTTTTT TRBJ2-2 - TRBV20-1 - 14
CVSTAWGAATYEQYF TGTGTCAGCACGGCATGGGGGGCGGCTACCTACGAGCAGTACTTC TRBJ2-7 - TRBV5-4 - 15
CASSLDAGPNTIYF TGCGCCAGCAGCTTGGATGCAGGGCCAAACACCATATATTTT TRBJ1-3 - TRBV5-1 - 14
CASKQGTSISVNTF TGTGCCAGCAAGCAAGGAACCAGCATTTCTGTGAACACCTTC TRBJ1-2 - TRBV6-9 - 14
CASSPQVGGPSYNEQFF TGTGCCAGCAGCCCCCAAGTGGGGGGCCCTTCCTACAATGAGCAGTTCTTC TRBJ2-1 - TRBV7-6 - 17
CSAMDRAGSETQYF TGCAGTGCTATGGACAGAGCCGGTTCTGAGACCCAGTACTTC TRBJ2-5 - TRBV20-1 many 14
CASSLGGAFGEQFF TGTGCCAGCAGCTTAGGCGGGGCGTTCGGTGAGCAGTTCTTC TRBJ2-1 - TRBV11-2 many 14
CSARGRTGATNEKLFF TGCAGTGCTCGGGGGAGAACAGGCGCAACTAATGAAAAACTGTTTTTT TRBJ1-4 - TRBV20-1 many 16
CASSGGVGVTQYF TGTGCCAGCAGCGGTGGGGTGGGAGTGACCCAGTACTTC TRBJ2-5 - TRBV7-6 - 13
CASSLEGFGTYEQYF TGTGCCAGCAGCTTAGAAGGGTTTGGGACCTACGAGCAGTACTTC TRBJ2-7 - TRBV7-2 - 15
CASRPPGTDHNEQYF TGTGCCAGCAGGCCTCCCGGGACCGACCACAATGAGCAGTACTTC TRBJ2-7 - TRBV6-2/TRBV6-3 once 15
CASSPQQGIEAFF TGCGCCAGCAGCCCCCAGCAGGGGATTGAAGCTTTCTTT TRBJ1-1 - TRBV4-3 few 13
CAIRQDGQPQHF TGTGCCATCCGACAGGACGGACAGCCCCAGCATTTT TRBJ1-5 - TRBV6-6 - 12
CASSPPARDGYTF TGTGCCAGCTCACCACCTGCGAGGGATGGCTACACCTTC TRBJ1-2 - TRBV18 - 13
CASSSMGQEDEQFF TGTGCCAGCAGCTCGATGGGACAGGAGGATGAGCAGTTCTTC TRBJ2-1 TRBD1 TRBV7-2 - 14
CASSPGRGGRVADTQYF TGTGCCAGCAGCCCCGGACGGGGGGGCCGCGTGGCAGATACGCAGTATTTT TRBJ2-3 TRBD2 TRBV7-2 few 17
CSARRRESSYNEQFF TGTTCGGCGCGGCGGCGCGAGAGCTCCTACAATGAGCAGTTCTTC TRBJ2-1 - TRBV6-1 many 15
CASSVSGTENTGELFF TGTGCCAGCAGCGTCTCCGGGACAGAGAACACCGGGGAGCTGTTTTTT TRBJ2-2 TRBD1 TRBV9 - 16
CASSLDGLSSYNEQFF TGCGCCAGCAGCTTGGATGGACTCAGCTCCTACAATGAGCAGTTCTTC TRBJ2-1 - TRBV5-1 many 16
CATSDLVGGSRFF TGTGCCACCAGTGATTTGGTCGGGGGATCGCGGTTCTTC TRBJ2-1 - TRBV24-1 many 13
CASSYSTDSDGYTF TGTGCCAGCAGTTACTCTACAGACTCCGATGGCTACACCTTC TRBJ1-2 - TRBV6-2/TRBV6-3 - 14
CAGSRKDHHQETQYF TGTGCCGGCAGCCGAAAGGACCACCACCAAGAGACCCAGTACTTC TRBJ2-5 - TRBV6-5 - 15
CASSRRSRETQYF TGTGCCAGCAGCCGTCGGAGTAGAGAGACCCAGTACTTC TRBJ2-5 - TRBV3-1 many 13
CASSHGRLRADAQYF TGTGCCAGCAGCCATGGCAGACTGAGAGCAGATGCGCAGTATTTT TRBJ2-3 - TRBV12-3/TRBV12-4 - 15
CASSQDGGRGEQFF TGCGCCAGCAGCCAAGATGGGGGTCGGGGTGAGCAGTTCTTC TRBJ2-1 - TRBV4-3 many 14
CASSYVFNEQFF TGTGCCAGCAGTTACGTCTTCAATGAGCAGTTCTTC TRBJ2-1 - TRBV6-2/TRBV6-3 many 12
CASSEELAGGTKLAKNIQYF TGTGCCAGCAGCGAGGAACTAGCGGGGGGAACAAAACTAGCCAAAAACATTCAGTACTTC TRBJ2-4 TRBD2 TRBV7-2 many 20
CASSAPAGGSSTDTQYF TGTGCCAGCAGCGCCCCGGCAGGGGGGTCTAGCACAGATACGCAGTATTTT TRBJ2-3 - TRBV9 many 17
CASSVRHNRETQYF TGTGCCAGCAGCGTCAGGCACAACCGGGAGACCCAGTACTTC TRBJ2-5 - TRBV9 many 14
CASSDSLDRLVSYTF TGTGCCAGCAGTGATTCTCTCGACAGGCTCGTAAGCTACACCTTC TRBJ1-2 - TRBV2 few 15
CASSTTDTRYF TGTGCCAGCAGTACCACAGATACGCGGTATTTT TRBJ2-3 - TRBV27 few 11
CAGSPGATETQYF TGTGCCGGCTCACCCGGGGCAACCGAGACCCAGTACTTC TRBJ2-5 - TRBV18 - 13
CSARDQWQGKETQYF TGCAGTGCTAGAGATCAGTGGCAGGGGAAAGAGACCCAGTACTTC TRBJ2-5 - TRBV20-1 many 15
CSTDRPPPHEKLFF TGCAGTACCGACCGGCCTCCGCCCCATGAAAAACTGTTTTTT TRBJ1-4 - TRBV20-1 many 14
CASSLGGGANTEAFF TGCGCCAGCAGCTTGGGAGGGGGCGCGAACACTGAAGCTTTCTTT TRBJ1-1 TRBD1 TRBV5-1 many 15
CASSRTTDEQFF TGTGCCAGCAGCCGGACCACGGATGAGCAGTTCTTC TRBJ2-1 - TRBV6-1 - 12
CSARDNIGYEQYF TGCAGTGCTAGAGATAACATAGGCTACGAGCAGTACTTC TRBJ2-7 - TRBV20-1 many 13
CASKEGRDYGYTF TGTGCCAGCAAGGAGGGCAGGGACTACGGCTACACCTTC TRBJ1-2 - TRBV6-2/TRBV6-3 - 13